This TCR beta chain was documented in a study of cytomegalovirus exposure and HLA in healthy donors. This CDR3 region has 17 residues. V gave up 4 bases and J gave up 4 bases; unmatched junction bases: 7. CDR1 and CDR2 (germline): LNHDA, SQIVND (reference sequence). Findings and caveats of the study: The classifier, whose performance was assessed in both the original and validation cohorts, reportedly diagnosed cytomegalovirus status with high specificity and sensitivity. In a later analysis, productive TCRs from donors in an Asian-associated ancestry cluster reportedly carried fewer N-insertions than the cohort mean.

As regards this clone: What it recognizes is unknown.

Use of 60 Vbeta and 13 Jbeta primers characterized the PCR. Assay: immunoSEQ multiplex PCR; the TCRdb copy retains only in-frame clones and omits some. The data show tens of thousands of clones, 82% seen once. The rearrangement links TRBV19 to TRBJ2-2; TRBD1 matches 12 bases. The sequencing input was PBMCs. The clonotype originates from a man in his forties or fifties in good health and CMV-seronegative. CDR3 region: CASSTGTGGGGTGELFF. In nucleotides, the CDR3 is TGTGCCAGTAGTACAGGGACAGGGGGCGGCGGCACCGGGGAGCTGTTTTTT.